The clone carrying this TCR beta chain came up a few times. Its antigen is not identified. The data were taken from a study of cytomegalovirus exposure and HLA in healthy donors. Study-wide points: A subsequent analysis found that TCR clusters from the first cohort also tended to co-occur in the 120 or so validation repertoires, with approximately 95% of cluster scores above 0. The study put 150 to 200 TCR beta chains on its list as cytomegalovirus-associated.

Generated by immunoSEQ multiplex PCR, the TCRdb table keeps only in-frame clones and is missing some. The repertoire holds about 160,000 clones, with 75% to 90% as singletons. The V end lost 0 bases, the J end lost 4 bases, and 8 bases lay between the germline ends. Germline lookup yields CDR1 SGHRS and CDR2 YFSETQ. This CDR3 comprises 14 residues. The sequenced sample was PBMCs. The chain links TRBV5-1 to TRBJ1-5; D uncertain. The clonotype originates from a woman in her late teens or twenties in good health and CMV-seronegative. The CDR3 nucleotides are TGCGCCAGCAGCTTGGGAGGGCTTAATCAGCCCCAGCATTTT. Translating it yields CASSLGGLNQPQHF.